What follows is one T cell receptor (beta chain) and its context. Trimming took 4 bases from V and 0 from J, leaving 11 bases between them. The CDR3 consists of 15 residues. Germline V gene data show CDR1 as SGDLS and CDR2 as YYNGEE. The participants were between roughly 18 and 90 years old and came from 24 US areas. Participants were placed into cohorts based on the clinical history they reported. The data stem from a study of blood T cell repertoires in COVID-19. On the study more broadly: Samples representing acute and convalescent COVID-19 were sourced from the United States, Italy and Spain.

Assay: immunoSEQ multiplex PCR; the TCRdb copy retains only in-frame clones and omits some. The table has 210,000 or so clones, roughly 80% seen once. V gene TRBV9 combines with J gene TRBJ2-1; D possibly corresponds to TRBD1 (6 bases). Sequenced input: PBMCs or T cells enriched from blood (not recorded which). The receptor comes from a woman between 45 and 65 years old who had been exposed to COVID-19. CDR3 bases: TGTGCCAGCAGCTCAGGGGTTAGCTCCTACAATGAGCAGTTCTTC. Protein: CASSSGVSSYNEQFF.